This note documents a single TCR beta chain sequence. Its antigen remains unknown. The data originate from a study of cytomegalovirus exposure and HLA in healthy donors. Study-wide results and caveats: There were some public TCRs occurring in many donors, but most TCR sequences were rare. Reportedly, diagnosis of cytomegalovirus status by the classifier showed high specificity and sensitivity.

From the 120-subject validation cohort, which was separate from the roughly 690-subject first cohort, the donors were drawn. Germline-derived CDR1 and CDR2 are MNHNS and SASEGT. This CDR3 region has 18 residues. V gave up 4 bases and J gave up 2 bases; unmatched junction bases: 12. Sequencing used immunoSEQ multiplex PCR; TCRdb keeps in-frame clones, though not all of them. The data hold fewer than 250,000 clones, with approximately 83% observed a single time. This sequence joins TRBV6-1 and TRBJ1-5; 9 bases line up with TRBD1. This receptor was taken from a woman aged 25 to 45 in good health and CMV-seropositive. Sequenced input: PBMCs. The CDR3 DNA reads TGTGCCAGCAGTGTTTCCGGGACAGGGTTTTTTGGCAATCAGCCCCAGCATTTT. As protein: CASSVSGTGFFGNQPQHF.